This record covers a single T cell receptor (beta chain). Its antigen is unknown. Its ends do not fully match the called genes, so a read error is possible. With listed TCR primers and previously described methods, bulk TCR libraries were prepared. TCRdb called the PCR reads again in MiXCR, with one record for every CDR3 protein. The sample includes a few hundred thousand distinct CDR3 sequences, 24% seen only once; the top ten take around 0.7%. This CDR3 is 13 amino acids long. CDR1 and CDR2 from the germline V gene are MNHEY and SMNVEV (reference sequence). The data were taken from a study of molecular identifiers for immune sequencing clone quantification. Points from the study as a whole: Clones exceeding 20 RNA copies carried over 98% of effector molecules but under 1% of naive-cell molecules.

Investigators produced naive CD8 libraries from roughly 20,000 to 1,000,000 sorted cells, drawing on 10%, 30% or 50% RNA. Sorting captured naive CD8 T cells as CD8+CD4-CCR7+CD45RA+. The specimen was naive CD8+ T cells from blood, with Jurkat cell RNA spiked in. Described subset: FACS-sorted CD8+CD4-CCR7+CD45RA+ naive T cells. The receptor was derived from a human donor in good health. Some libraries in this study had Jurkat cell RNA spiked in. This chain uses TRBV27 with TRBJ2-5, with D tentatively TRBD1 or TRBD2 (7 bases each). The CDR3 bases are TGTGCCGGAGCGGGACAGATACAAGAGACCCGGTACTTC. It translates to CAGAGQIQETRYF.